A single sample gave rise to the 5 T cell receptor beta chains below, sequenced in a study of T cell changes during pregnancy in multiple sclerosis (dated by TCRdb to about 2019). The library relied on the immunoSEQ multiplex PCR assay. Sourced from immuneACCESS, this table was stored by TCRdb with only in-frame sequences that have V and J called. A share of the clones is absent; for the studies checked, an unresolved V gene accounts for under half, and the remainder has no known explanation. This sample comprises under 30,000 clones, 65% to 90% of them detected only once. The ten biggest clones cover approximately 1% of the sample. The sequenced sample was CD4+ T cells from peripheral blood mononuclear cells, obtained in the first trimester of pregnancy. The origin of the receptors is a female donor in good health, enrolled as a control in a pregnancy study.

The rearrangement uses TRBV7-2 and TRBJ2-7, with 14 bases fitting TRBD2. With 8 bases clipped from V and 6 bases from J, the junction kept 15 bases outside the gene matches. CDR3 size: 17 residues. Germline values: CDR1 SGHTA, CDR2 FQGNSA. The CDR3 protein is CASSREGTSGGWVEQYF. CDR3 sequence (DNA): TGTGCCAGCTCGCGTGAGGGGACTAGCGGGGGATGGGTCGAGCAGTACTTC. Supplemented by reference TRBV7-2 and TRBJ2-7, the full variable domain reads GAGVSQSPSNKVTEKGKDVELRCDPISGHTALYWYRQSLGQGLEFLIYFQGNSAPDKSGLPSDRFSAERTGGSVSTLTIQRTQQEDSAVYLCASSREGTSGGWVEQYFGPGTRLTVT.

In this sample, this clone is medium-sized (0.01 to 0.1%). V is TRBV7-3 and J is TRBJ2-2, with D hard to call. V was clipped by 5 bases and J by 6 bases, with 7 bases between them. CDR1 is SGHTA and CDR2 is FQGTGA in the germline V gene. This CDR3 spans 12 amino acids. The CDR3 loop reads CASSPKPGELFF. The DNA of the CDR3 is TGTGCCAGCAGCCCAAAGCCCGGGGAGCTGTTTTTT.

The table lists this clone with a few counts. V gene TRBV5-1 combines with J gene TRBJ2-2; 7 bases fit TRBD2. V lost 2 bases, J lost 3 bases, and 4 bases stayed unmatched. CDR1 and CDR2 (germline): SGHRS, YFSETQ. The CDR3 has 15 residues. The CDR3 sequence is CASSFMTSHTGELFF. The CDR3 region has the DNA TGCGCCAGCAGCTTTATGACTAGCCACACCGGGGAGCTGTTTTTT.

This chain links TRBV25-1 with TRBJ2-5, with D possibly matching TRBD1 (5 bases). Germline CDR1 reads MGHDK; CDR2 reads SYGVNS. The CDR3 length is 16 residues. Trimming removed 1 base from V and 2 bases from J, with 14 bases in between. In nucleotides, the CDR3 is TGTGCCAGCAGTGAATCTCCCCAGGGCGTACAAGAGACCCAGTACTTC. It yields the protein CASSESPQGVQETQYF.

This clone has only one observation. The CDR3 loop reads CSGGGSEAFF. DNA for the CDR3: TGCAGCGGGGGGGGCAGTGAAGCTTTCTTT. This chain links TRBV29-1 with TRBJ1-1, with D possibly TRBD1 on 6 matching bases. The germline V gene has CDR1 SQVTM and CDR2 ANQGSEA. The CDR3 consists of 10 residues. With 7 bases removed from V and 7 bases from J, the gap between germline ends came to 10 bases.